A single count supports the clone carrying this T cell receptor beta chain. The antigen is unknown. Using immunoSEQ multiplex PCR, the repertoire was profiled, and TCRdb retains in-frame clones only, with some absent. In the table there are about 94,000 clones, roughly 90% of which are singletons. In germline, CDR1 is LGHNA, CDR2 YNFKEQ. The CDR3 sequence is 15 residues long. Unmatched junction bases numbered 1, after V lost 1 base and J lost 0 bases. This sample was included in a study of graft-versus-host responses after intestinal transplantation. This specimen was unstimulated CD8+ T cells sorted from spleen or lymph node cells, taken before intestinal transplant. This sequence joins TRBV4-2 and TRBJ2-7; 9 bases map to TRBD2. This TCR came from a human donor who received an intestinal transplant. The CDR3: CASSQASGVSYEQYF. The DNA of the CDR3 is TGTGCCAGCAGCCAAGCTAGCGGGGTCTCCTACGAGCAGTACTTC.